The clone carrying this TCR beta chain has a single count. Its antigen is unknown. Isolated RNA was reverse transcribed in full, so expressed TCRB transcripts were sequenced. Assay: immunoSEQ multiplex PCR; the TCRdb copy retains only in-frame clones and omits some. The sample lists around 140,000 clones, approximately 13% occurring once. The sample belongs to a study of beta chain features in type 1 diabetes. Study-wide points: TCRB CDR3s from Type 1 diabetes patients were moderately but significantly shorter in all four CD4+ subsets.

Germline V lookup: CDR1 SGHDN, CDR2 FVKESK. The CDR3 is 13 residues long. V was pared by 3 bases and J by 1 base, with 6 bases between. The material sequenced was central memory CD4+ T cells from blood. The V and J genes are TRBV14 and TRBJ1-1; D is unclear. This sequence originates from a man aged 18-30 years with type 1 diabetes. The CDR3 loop reads CASSHLGNTEAFF. The CDR3 nucleotides are TGTGCCAGCAGCCACTTGGGGAACACTGAAGCTTTCTTT.